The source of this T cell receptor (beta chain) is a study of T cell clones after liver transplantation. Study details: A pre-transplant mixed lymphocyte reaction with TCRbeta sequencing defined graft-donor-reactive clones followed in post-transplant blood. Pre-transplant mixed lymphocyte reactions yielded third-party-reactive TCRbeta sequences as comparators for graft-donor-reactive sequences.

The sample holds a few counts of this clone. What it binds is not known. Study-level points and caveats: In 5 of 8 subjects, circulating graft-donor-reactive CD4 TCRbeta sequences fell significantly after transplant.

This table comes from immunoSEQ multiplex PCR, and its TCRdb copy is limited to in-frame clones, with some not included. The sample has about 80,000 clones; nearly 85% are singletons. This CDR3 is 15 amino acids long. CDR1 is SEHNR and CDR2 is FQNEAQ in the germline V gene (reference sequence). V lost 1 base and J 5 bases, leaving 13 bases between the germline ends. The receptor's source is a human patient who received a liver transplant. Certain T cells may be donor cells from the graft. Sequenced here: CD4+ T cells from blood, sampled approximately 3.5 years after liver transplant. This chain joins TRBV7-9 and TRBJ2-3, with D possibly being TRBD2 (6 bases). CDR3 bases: TGTGCCAGCAGCTTAGGCGGGATGTCAGGAGATACGCAGTATTTT. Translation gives CASSLGGMSGDTQYF.